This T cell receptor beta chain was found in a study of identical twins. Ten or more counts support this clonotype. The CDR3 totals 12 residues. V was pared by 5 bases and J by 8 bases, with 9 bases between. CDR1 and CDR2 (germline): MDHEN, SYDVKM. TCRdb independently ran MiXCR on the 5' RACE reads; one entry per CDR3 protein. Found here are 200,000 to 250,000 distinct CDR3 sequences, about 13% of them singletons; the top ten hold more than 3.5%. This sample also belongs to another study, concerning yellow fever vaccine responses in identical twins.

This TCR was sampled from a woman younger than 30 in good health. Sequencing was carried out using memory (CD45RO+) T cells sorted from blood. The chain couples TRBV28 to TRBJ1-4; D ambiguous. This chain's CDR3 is CASSLQREKLFF. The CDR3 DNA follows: TGTGCCAGCAGTCTGCAGAGGGAAAAACTGTTTTTT.